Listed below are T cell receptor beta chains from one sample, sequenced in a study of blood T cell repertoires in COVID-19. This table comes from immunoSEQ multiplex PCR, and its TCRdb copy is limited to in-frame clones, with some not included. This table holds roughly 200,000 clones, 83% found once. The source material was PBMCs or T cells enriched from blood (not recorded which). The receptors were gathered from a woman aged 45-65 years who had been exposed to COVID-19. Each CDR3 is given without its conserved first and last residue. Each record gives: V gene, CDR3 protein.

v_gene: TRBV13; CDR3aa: ASSLGGSPSADTIY
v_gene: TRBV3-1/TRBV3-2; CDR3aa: ASSRTRTGRSYEQY
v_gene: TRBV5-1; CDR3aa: ASSSMDRISGNTIY
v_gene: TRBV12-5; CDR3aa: ASALGGLTNTEAF
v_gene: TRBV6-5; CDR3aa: ASRLQGRSPLH
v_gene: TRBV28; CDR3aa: ASRTSGPQETQY
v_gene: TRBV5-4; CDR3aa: ASSGQSNTEAF
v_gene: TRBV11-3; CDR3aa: ASSLGDRGTGELF
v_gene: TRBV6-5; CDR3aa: ASSYLPPGNTEAF
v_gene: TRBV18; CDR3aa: ASSRTGGEEKLF
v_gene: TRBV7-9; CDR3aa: ASSLEQGYEQY
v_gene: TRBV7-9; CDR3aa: ASSLDPTGGLGEQY
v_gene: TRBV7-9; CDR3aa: ASSLATEGGYT
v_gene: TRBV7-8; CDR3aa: ASSSPVRGGGWYEQY
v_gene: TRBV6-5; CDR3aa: ASSYSNGNGYT
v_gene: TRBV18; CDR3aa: ASSRTGNEQY
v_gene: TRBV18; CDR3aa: ASSPLASYEQY
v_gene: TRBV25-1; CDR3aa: ASSDRSSGTDTQY
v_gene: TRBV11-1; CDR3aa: ASSLGTGGVRTGQY
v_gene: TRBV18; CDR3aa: ASSQQTNTEAF
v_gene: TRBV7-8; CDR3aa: ASSPVIYGTSGAHEQY
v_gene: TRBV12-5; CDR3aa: ASGQGGLATDTQY
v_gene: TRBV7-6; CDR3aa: ASSVRQGTEAF
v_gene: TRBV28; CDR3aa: ASSLPFQSSGGRSYNEQF